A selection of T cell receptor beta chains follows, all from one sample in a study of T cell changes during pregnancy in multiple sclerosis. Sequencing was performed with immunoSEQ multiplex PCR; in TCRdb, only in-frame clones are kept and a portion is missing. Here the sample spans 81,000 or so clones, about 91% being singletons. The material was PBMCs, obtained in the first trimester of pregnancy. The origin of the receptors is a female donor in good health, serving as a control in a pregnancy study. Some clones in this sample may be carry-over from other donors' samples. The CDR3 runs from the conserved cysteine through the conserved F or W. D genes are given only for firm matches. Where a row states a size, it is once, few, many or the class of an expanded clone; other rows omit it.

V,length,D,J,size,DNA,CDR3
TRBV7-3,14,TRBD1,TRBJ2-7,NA,TGTGCCAGCAGCTTATTAGGGGGCGGGTACGAGCAGTACTTC,CASSLLGGGYEQYF
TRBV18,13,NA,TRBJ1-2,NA,TGTGCCAGCTCACCTTCACACGGGGATGGCTACACCTTC,CASSPSHGDGYTF
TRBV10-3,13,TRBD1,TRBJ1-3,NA,TGTGCCACTGGACAGGGTGGTGGAAACACCATATATTTT,CATGQGGGNTIYF
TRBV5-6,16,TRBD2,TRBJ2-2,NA,TGTGCCAGCAGCCCCCGCGGACTAGGGAACACCGGGGAGCTGTTTTTT,CASSPRGLGNTGELFF
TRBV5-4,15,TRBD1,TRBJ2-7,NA,TGTGCCAGCAGCTTATGGGACAGGGGAGGTCGCGAGCAGTACTTC,CASSLWDRGGREQYF
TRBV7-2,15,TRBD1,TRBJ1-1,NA,TGTGCCAGCAGCGGAGGGACAGGGTGGAACACTGAAGCTTTCTTT,CASSGGTGWNTEAFF
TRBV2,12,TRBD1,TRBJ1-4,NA,TGTGCCAGCTGGACAGGGGATGAAAAACTGTTTTTT,CASWTGDEKLFF
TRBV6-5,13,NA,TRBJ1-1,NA,TGTGCCAGCAGTTACACAGCGAACACTGAAGCTTTCTTT,CASSYTANTEAFF
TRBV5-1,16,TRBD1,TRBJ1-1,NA,TGCGCCAGCAGCTTTCGGGGACAGGGAAGGAACACTGAAGCTTTCTTT,CASSFRGQGRNTEAFF
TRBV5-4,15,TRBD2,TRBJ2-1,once,TGTGCCAGCAGCTTGGGGTCTAGCGGTTACAATGAGCAGTTCTTC,CASSLGSSGYNEQFF
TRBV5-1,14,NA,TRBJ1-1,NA,TGCGCCAGCAGCTTGAGGACTCGGAGCCCTGAAGCTTTCTTT,CASSLRTRSPEAFF
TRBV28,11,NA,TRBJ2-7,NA,TGTGCCAGCAGTTCACTATACGAGCAGTACTTC,CASSSLYEQYF
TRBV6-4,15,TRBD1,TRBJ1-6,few,TGTGCCAGCAGTGACTCGACAGGGGGTAATTCACCCCTCCACTTT,CASSDSTGGNSPLHF
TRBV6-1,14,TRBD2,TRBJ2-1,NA,TGTGCCAGCAGTGAACGGGGAGGGCGGAATGAGCAGTTCTTC,CASSERGGRNEQFF
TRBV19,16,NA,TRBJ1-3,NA,TGTGCCAGTAGTACCCTCGGGGGGAACTCTGGAAACACCATATATTTT,CASSTLGGNSGNTIYF
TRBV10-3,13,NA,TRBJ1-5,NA,TGTGCCAGCCAATCCTATAGCAATCAGCCCCAGCATTTT,CASQSYSNQPQHF
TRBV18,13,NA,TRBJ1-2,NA,TGTGCCAGCTCACCACCGACAGCAGGTGGCTACACCTTC,CASSPPTAGGYTF
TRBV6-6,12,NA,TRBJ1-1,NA,TGTGCCAGTAAGGGAGCGAACACTGAAGCTTTCTTT,CASKGANTEAFF
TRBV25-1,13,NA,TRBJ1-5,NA,TGTGCCAGCAGTGATAATAGCAATCAGCCCCAGCATTTT,CASSDNSNQPQHF
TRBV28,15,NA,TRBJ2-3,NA,TGTGCCAGCAGTCCGCAGGGAGGGGGTACAGATACGCAGTATTTT,CASSPQGGGTDTQYF
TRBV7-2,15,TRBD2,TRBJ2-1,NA,TGTGCCAGCAGCCTGACTAGCGGGGCCCACAATGAGCAGTTCTTC,CASSLTSGAHNEQFF
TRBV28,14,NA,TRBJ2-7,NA,TGTGCCAGCAGTTCCGACAGTTTTACCTACGAGCAGTACTTC,CASSSDSFTYEQYF
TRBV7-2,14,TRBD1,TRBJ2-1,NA,TGTGCCAGCCTCAAGGGACAGACACTCAATGAGCAGTTCTTC,CASLKGQTLNEQFF
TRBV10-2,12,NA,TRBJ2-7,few,TGCGCCAGCAGTGTGAAGGCGGGCGAGCAGTACTTC,CASSVKAGEQYF
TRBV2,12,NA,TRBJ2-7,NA,TGTGCCAGCCAAGGTGGCGGGTACGAGCAGTACTTC,CASQGGGYEQYF
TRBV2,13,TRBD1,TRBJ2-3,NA,TGTGCCACCGACAGGGGGCGCACAGATACGCAGTATTTT,CATDRGRTDTQYF
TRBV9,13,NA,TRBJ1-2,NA,TGTGCCAGCAGCGCTAGAGGTTACTATGGCTACACCTTC,CASSARGYYGYTF
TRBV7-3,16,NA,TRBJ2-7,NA,TGTGCCAGCAGCTTATCCGGGGGTGCTGGAAGGGACGAGCAGTACTTC,CASSLSGGAGRDEQYF
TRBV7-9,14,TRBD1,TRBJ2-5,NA,TGTGCCAGCAGCCACGGACAGGACCGGGAGACCCAGTACTTC,CASSHGQDRETQYF
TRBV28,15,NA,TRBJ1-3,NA,TGTGCCAGCAGTTTAAATTGGCCCAATGGAAACACCATATATTTT,CASSLNWPNGNTIYF
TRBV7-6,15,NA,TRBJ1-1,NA,TGTGCCAGCAGCCCAGGGGCAGGGGCGAACACTGAAGCTTTCTTT,CASSPGAGANTEAFF
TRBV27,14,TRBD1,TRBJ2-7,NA,TGTGCCAGCAGCAGACAGGGGGCCGCCTACGAGCAGTACTTC,CASSRQGAAYEQYF